The sequence of this T cell receptor beta chain was determined in a study of long-term antiretroviral therapy in people with HIV. Sequencing used immunoSEQ v3.0 at survey level. The sequencing target was roughly 35,000-55,000 T-cell genomes per sample. This table comes from immunoSEQ multiplex PCR, and its TCRdb copy is limited to in-frame clones, with some not included. The data hold approximately 28,000 clones, with over 75% observed a single time. This CDR3 is built from 15 residues. CDR1 and CDR2 (germline): MDHEN, SYDVKM. V lost 2 bases, J lost 7 bases, and 5 bases stayed unmatched. Cryopreserved PBMC, at about 0.9-11 million per sample, were present before DNA extraction.

The source material was unsorted PBMCs, sampled 2 years after starting antiretroviral therapy. The clonotype originates from a man aged 45 to 65 with HIV. This chain uses TRBV28 with TRBJ1-4; 9 bases agree with TRBD1. CDR3 DNA: TGTGCCAGCAGTTTAAGAGGGACAGGGTCTGAAAAACTGTTTTTT. It encodes CASSLRGTGSEKLFF.